Shown below are 4 T cell receptor beta chains from a single sample sequenced in a study of STAT5B mutations in CD4+ large granular lymphocyte leukemia. Libraries were prepared by immunoSEQ multiplex PCR; TCRdb keeps only in-frame clonotypes and omits some of them. This repertoire shows about 21,000 clones, about 71% found once; its top ten account for roughly 4%. Sequencing was done on a sample of CD4+ T cells from blood buffy coats. These receptors all come from a human donor in good health.

Comment on this clone: One end of the junction fails to match germline, which may point to a read error. The chain carries TRBV7-2 and TRBJ2-1, with D unclear. The V gene's germline CDR1 is SGHTA and CDR2 FQGNSA. There are 11 residues in the CDR3. CDR3 sequence (DNA): TGTGCCAGCAGCCTCGCACATGATCAGTTCTTC. It is translated as CASSLAHDQFF.

The rearrangement joins TRBV6-4 to TRBJ1-2; D is uncertain. This CDR3 has 19 amino acids. Trimming cost V 6 bases and J 1 base, with 27 bases left between them. Germline V gene data show CDR1 as MRHNA and CDR2 as SNTAGT. The DNA for the CDR3 is TGTGCCAGCAGCCCAGAACACCGGGATTTGCGGGTTGATAACTATGGCTACACCTTC. Encoded protein: CASSPEHRDLRVDNYGYTF.

A few counts support this clone. The rearrangement uses TRBV2 and TRBJ2-5, with D tentatively TRBD1 or TRBD2 (7 bases each). Germline V gene lookup returns CDR1 SNHLY and CDR2 FYNNEI. V lost 9 bases and J 5 bases, leaving 13 bases between the germline ends. This CDR3 has 12 amino acids. CDR3 DNA: TGTGCCAGTTCAGGGGGGGTGGAGACCCAGTACTTC. It encodes CASSGGVETQYF.

CDR3 sequence (DNA): TGTGCCAGTAGCCCACAGGAGGGTCAGCCCCAGCATTTT. Protein product: CASSPQEGQPQHF. V usage is TRBV19 and J usage is TRBJ1-5; possible D gene TRBD1, 5 bases. The CDR3 has 13 residues. Germline CDR1 reads LNHDA; CDR2 reads SQIVND (reference sequence). V was shortened by 6 bases and J by 6 bases, with 12 bases between the two germline ends.